One and the same sample provided the 30 T cell receptor beta chains below, sequenced in a study of Ad26.COV2.S vaccination and SARS-CoV-2 variants (dated by TCRdb to the early 2020s). The meaning of the sample's treatment or condition label: approximately 18 received Ad26.COV2.S at low or high dose, single or two shots; 5 received placebo; per-sample allocation not given. For vaccine and placebo recipients, repertoires were sequenced using samples collected on day 63 after the first injection. Library construction relied on the immunoSEQ multiplex PCR assay. In TCRdb, the immuneACCESS table is reduced to in-frame sequences with V and J assigned. These tables do not hold every clone; where another copy was compared, an unresolved V gene accounts for under half, and the others remain unexplained. This sample comprises 250,000 to 300,000 clones, around 87% of them detected only once. 2.5% to 3.5% of the sample comes from the top ten.

Material: peripheral blood, obtained in a trial of Ad26.COV2.S vaccine versus placebo. These receptors originate from a person between 18 and 65 years old who received the Ad26.COV2.S COVID-19 vaccine or a placebo.

The chain employs TRBV6-5 and TRBJ2-2; D is undetermined. The V gene's germline CDR1 is MNHEY and CDR2 SVGAGI. The V gene lost 8 bases and the J gene lost 4 bases, with 14 bases spanning the gap. There are 14 residues in the CDR3. In DNA, the CDR3 is TGTGCCAGCCATCCCCGGCCAGCCACCGGGGAGCTGTTTTTT. Translation gives CASHPRPATGELFF.

This clone was detected once. J is TRBJ2-1 and V is TRBV5-1; no clear D gene. Per the germline V gene, CDR1 is SGHRS and CDR2 is YFSETQ. V was clipped by 0 bases and J by 6 bases, with 7 bases between them. This CDR3 is built from 13 residues. CDR3 nucleotide sequence: TGCGCCAGCAGCTTGGAATATTTCAATGAGCAGTTCTTC. Amino acid sequence: CASSLEYFNEQFF.

This chain connects TRBV23-1 to TRBJ1-3; D gene ambiguous. TRBV23-1 is given ORF status, its function remaining uncertain. The CDR3 length is 15 residues. Trimming removed 11 bases at V and 0 bases at J, with 17 bases between. In nucleotides, the CDR3 is TGCGCCGGGAGGATAGGACTGAGCTCTGGAAACACCATATATTTT. It specifies CAGRIGLSSGNTIYF.

The V gene is TRBV18, the J gene TRBJ2-6; D perhaps matches TRBD1 (6 bases). The CDR3 runs 17 residues. CDR1 and CDR2 (germline): KGHSH, LQKENI. Trimming took 3 bases from V and 2 from J, leaving 14 bases between them. The CDR3 here is CASSPQNGQTGANVLTF. CDR3 DNA sequence: TGTGCCAGCTCACCTCAGAATGGACAGACTGGGGCCAACGTCCTGACTTTC.

V gene TRBV21-1 combines with J gene TRBJ2-3; TRBD1, the table's D call, was not compared with the DNA. TRBV21-1 is listed as a pseudogene. The CDR3 sequence is 15 residues long. The CDR3 DNA follows: TGTGCCAGCAGCAAAGGTCTCAGTCTCACAGATACGCAGTATTTT. It encodes CASSKGLSLTDTQYF.

The rearrangement links TRBV19 to TRBJ1-2; unclear D gene. Per germline, CDR1 LNHDA and CDR2 SQIVND (reference sequence). V was pared by 1 base and J by 2 bases, with 5 bases between. CDR3 length: 13 residues. The CDR3 sequence is CASSIGENYGYTF. The CDR3 DNA is TGTGCCAGTAGTATAGGGGAGAACTATGGCTACACCTTC.

A few counts support this clone. This chain connects TRBV2 to TRBJ1-1; no definite D call. This CDR3 region has 13 residues. V lost 0 bases to trimming and J lost 6 bases, with 8 bases between them. In germline, CDR1 is SNHLY, CDR2 FYNNEI. This CDR3 reads CASSEAGRAEAFF. In nucleotides, the CDR3 is TGTGCCAGCAGTGAAGCAGGGAGGGCTGAAGCTTTCTTT.

V gene TRBV24-1 combines with J gene TRBJ2-5, with 11 bases that match TRBD1. Trimming at V came to 6 bases and at J to 5 bases, leaving 19 bases not matched to a gene. The CDR3 has 19 amino acids. CDR1 KGHDR and CDR2 SFDVKD come from the germline V gene. The CDR3 DNA is TGTGCCACCAGTCCCACCTTAACTACCGGGACAGGGGGTTGTGAGACCCAGTACTTC. Translating it yields CATSPTLTTGTGGCETQYF.

The chain uses TRBV20-1 and TRBJ1-5; D is undetermined. Germline loops: CDR1 DFQATT, CDR2 SNEGSKA (reference sequence). CDR3 length: 12 residues. V lost 3 bases and J lost 1, with 4 bases in between. CDR3 residues: CSASDSNQPQHF. The CDR3 region has the DNA TGCAGTGCTAGTGACAGCAATCAGCCCCAGCATTTT.

The chain links TRBV6-5 to TRBJ1-6; the match to TRBD1 covers 7 bases. Germline CDR1 reads MNHEY; CDR2 reads SVGAGI. The CDR3 length is 16 residues. After removal of 4 bases from V and 10 bases from J, the junction contained 13 bases not matched to a gene. The DNA of the CDR3 is TGTGCCAGCAGTTTCACCATCGACAGGGTTTGGTCACCCCTCCACTTT. It is translated as CASSFTIDRVWSPLHF.

The CDR3 DNA reads as TGTGCCACCAGCAGAGACGGGGAGGAGCAGTTCTTC. It encodes CATSRDGEEQFF. The chain employs TRBV15 and TRBJ2-1; tentatively, D is TRBD2 (5 bases). This CDR3 spans 12 amino acids. Germline V gene data show CDR1 as LNHNV and CDR2 as YYDKDF (reference sequence). V dropped 0 bases and J dropped 10 bases, with 7 bases sitting between them.

This chain joins TRBV5-1 and TRBJ2-5, with 7 bases identical to TRBD2. From germline, CDR1 is SGHRS and CDR2 YFSETQ. The CDR3 is 14 residues long. V shed 3 bases and J 2 bases; nucleotides not matched to a gene: 4. CDR3 DNA: TGCGCCAGCAGCTCCGGGGGGATGCAAGAGACCCAGTACTTC. Its protein product is CASSSGGMQETQYF.

This clone was seen only once. The chain links TRBV19 to TRBJ1-5; a weak D match, TRBD1 (5 bases). Germline V CDR1 and CDR2: LNHDA, SQIVND (reference sequence). The CDR3 runs 16 residues. V dropped 7 bases and J dropped 0 bases, with 16 bases sitting between them. In DNA, the CDR3 is TGTGCCAGTACCCCCGGTCAGGGACTTAGCAATCAGCCCCAGCATTTT. The encoded protein is CASTPGQGLSNQPQHF.

In its sample, this clone was seen a few times. The DNA for the CDR3 is TGTGCCAGCAGTGGGCAGGGGTTTGGAAACACCATATATTTT. Translating it yields CASSGQGFGNTIYF. The rearrangement links TRBV2 to TRBJ1-3; D is possibly TRBD1 (6 bases). The CDR3 has 14 amino acids. Germline CDR1 is SNHLY and CDR2 is FYNNEI. The V gene lost 4 bases and the J gene lost 3 bases, with 10 bases spanning the gap.

J is TRBJ1-6 and V is TRBV7-2, with 11 positions matching TRBD1. Germline CDR1 and CDR2: SGHTA and FQGNSA. This CDR3 has 15 residues. With 5 bases clipped from V and 14 bases from J, the junction kept 11 bases outside the gene matches. DNA for the CDR3: TGTGCCAGCAGCCCCCCTCTCGGACAGGGGGCAGCCCTCCACTTT. This encodes CASSPPLGQGAALHF.

The chain joins TRBV19 to TRBJ1-5; D unclear. In germline, CDR1 is LNHDA, CDR2 SQIVND (reference sequence). The V and J ends lost 8 bases and 0 bases respectively, with 11 bases between them. The CDR3 extends over 14 amino acids. The CDR3 spells CASRTVNSNQPQHF. CDR3 DNA sequence: TGTGCCAGTCGGACGGTGAATAGCAATCAGCCCCAGCATTTT.

Notes on this clone: The identical CDR3 is also encoded by other nucleotide sequences in the sample. The chain carries TRBV30 and TRBJ2-5; D perhaps matches TRBD1 (5 bases). The germline gives CDR1 GTSNPN, CDR2 SVGIG (reference sequence). This CDR3 spans 12 amino acids. Deletions cut 4 bases from V and 4 bases from J, with 10 bases between. CDR3 in amino acids: CAWTSGAETQYF. CDR3 bases: TGTGCCTGGACTTCTGGGGCAGAGACCCAGTACTTC.

The gene calls are TRBV19 and TRBJ2-5; 7 nucleotides align to TRBD1. V shed 5 bases, J shed 3 bases, and the junction held 6 bases outside the gene matches. The CDR3 contains 14 residues. The germline gives CDR1 LNHDA, CDR2 SQIVND (reference sequence). The CDR3: CASSSATGKETQYF. The DNA for the CDR3 is TGTGCCAGTAGTTCGGCGACAGGGAAAGAGACCCAGTACTTC. The variable domain in full, with the rest retrieved from reference TRBV19 and TRBJ2-5, is DGGITQSPKYLFRKEGQNVTLSCEQNLNHDAMYWYRQDPGQGLRLIYYSQIVNDFQKGDIAEGYSVSREKKESFPLTVTSAQKNPTAFYLCASSSATGKETQYFGPGTRLLVL.

Only one count was recorded for this clone. This chain uses TRBV6-2 or TRBV6-3 with TRBJ2-3, with TRBD2 identical over 8 bases. Germline trimming cut 5 bases from V and 1 base from J; bases unmatched to any gene: 5. There are 15 residues in the CDR3. The germline V gene encodes CDR1 MNHEY and CDR2 SVGEGT. The CDR3 sequence: CASSPWRGGTDTQYF. The CDR3 DNA follows: TGTGCCAGCAGTCCCTGGCGGGGGGGCACAGATACGCAGTATTTT.

The rearrangement joins TRBV4-1 to TRBJ1-5; D unclear. Trimming left V 0 bases short and J 4 bases short, with 7 bases between. This CDR3 is built from 14 residues. Germline V lookup: CDR1 MGHRA, CDR2 YSYEKL. The CDR3 loop is CASSQDGRNQPQHF. CDR3 DNA sequence: TGCGCCAGCAGCCAAGATGGCAGAAATCAGCCCCAGCATTTT.

The J gene is TRBJ2-1, the V gene TRBV3-1 (or the pseudogene TRBV3-2); 8 bases agree with TRBD2. Losses at the gene ends were 2 bases for V and 3 bases for J; bases not matched to a gene: 6. The CDR3 loop spans 16 amino acids. CDR1 LGHDT and CDR2 YNNKEL come from the germline V gene (reference sequence). As DNA, the CDR3 is TGTGCCAGCAGCCAACCTCGGACTAGCTACTACAATGAGCAGTTCTTC. It is translated as CASSQPRTSYYNEQFF.

The chain links TRBV12-3 or TRBV12-4 to TRBJ1-2, with D unresolved. V lost 6 bases to trimming and J lost 2 bases, with 10 bases between them. CDR3 length equals 13 residues. The CDR3 sequence is CASSPTTNYGYTF. In DNA, the CDR3 is TGTGCCAGCAGCCCTACAACGAACTATGGCTACACCTTC.

This sequence joins TRBV7-2 and TRBJ1-1; D not certain. The length of the CDR3 is 15 residues. Germline assignment: CDR1 SGHTA and CDR2 FQGNSA. Trimming stripped 5 bases from V and 2 bases from J, with 15 bases between. CDR3 loop: CASSPQQVRNTEAFF. The CDR3 DNA reads as TGTGCCAGCAGCCCACAGCAAGTCCGAAACACTGAAGCTTTCTTT.

This chain uses TRBV4-2 with TRBJ2-3, with 10 bases fitting TRBD2. The V gene's germline CDR1 is LGHNA and CDR2 YNFKEQ. This CDR3 region has 17 residues. Losses at the gene ends were 3 bases for V and 4 bases for J; bases not matched to a gene: 10. CDR3 sequence: CASSQGPHSGGSDTQYF. CDR3 nucleotides: TGTGCCAGCAGCCAGGGACCCCATAGCGGGGGGTCAGATACGCAGTATTTT.

The sample holds one count of this clone. The genes are TRBV6-1 and TRBJ1-1; a weak D match, TRBD1 (5 bases). Germline V gene lookup returns CDR1 MNHNS and CDR2 SASEGT. Between the trimmed V and J ends, which lost 1 base and 3 bases, there was a span of 9 bases. The CDR3 contains 14 residues. The CDR3: CASSEGQIDTEAFF. The DNA for the CDR3 is TGTGCCAGCAGTGAAGGACAGATAGACACTGAAGCTTTCTTT.

The gene calls are TRBV27 and TRBJ2-7, with 8 bases fitting TRBD2. This CDR3 is built from 15 residues. Losses at the gene ends were 2 bases for V and 1 base for J; bases not matched to a gene: 4. Germline-derived CDR1 and CDR2 are MNHEY and SMNVEV (reference sequence). CDR3 loop: CASSLTGGWSYEQYF. The CDR3 DNA sequence: TGTGCCAGCAGTTTAACGGGGGGGTGGTCCTACGAGCAGTACTTC.

V is TRBV5-4 and J is TRBJ2-5; no clear D gene. Between the trimmed V and J ends, which lost 4 bases and 0 bases, there was a span of 7 bases. The germline V gene has CDR1 SGHNT and CDR2 YYREEE (reference sequence). This CDR3 is 13 amino acids long. The CDR3 loop reads CASSPTNQETQYF. The CDR3 DNA sequence: TGTGCCAGCAGCCCTACGAACCAAGAGACCCAGTACTTC.

J is TRBJ2-1 and V is TRBV2; weak D call: TRBD2 (5 bases). There are 16 residues in the CDR3. Trimming shortened V by 4 bases and J by 1 base, and 14 bases separated the two germline ends. The germline CDR1 and CDR2 sequences are SNHLY and FYNNEI. The chain's CDR3 is CASSVRMLASYNEQFF. The CDR3 region has the DNA TGTGCCAGCAGTGTGAGAATGCTAGCTTCCTACAATGAGCAGTTCTTC.

This chain uses TRBV7-8 with TRBJ1-1, with a weak D call TRBD1 (6 bases). From germline, CDR1 is SGHVS and CDR2 FQNEAQ. V lost 6 bases to trimming and J lost 0 bases, with 8 bases between them. CDR3 size: 13 residues. As DNA, the CDR3 is TGTGCCAGCAGAGGACAGATGAACACTGAAGCTTTCTTT. It specifies CASRGQMNTEAFF.

V usage is TRBV29-1 and J usage is TRBJ2-7, with D uncertain. Germline-derived CDR1 and CDR2 are SQVTM and ANQGSEA. The CDR3 extends over 12 amino acids. V shed 4 bases and J shed 0 bases, with 7 bases lying between them. The DNA of the CDR3 is TGCAGCGTTGGCCCAGACTCCTACGAGCAGTACTTC. Translation: CSVGPDSYEQYF.